This T cell receptor (beta chain) was recorded in a study of cytomegalovirus exposure and HLA in healthy donors. The CDR3 totals 13 residues. V gave up 8 bases and J gave up 0 bases, with 10 bases separating them. Per the germline V gene, CDR1 is SQVTM and CDR2 is ANQGSEA. Study observations and caveats: According to a later analysis, donors in an Asian-associated ancestry cluster reportedly had fewer N-insertions than the 666-donor mean.

This clone was picked up one time. Its target is not known. Primers included in the PCR were 60 Vbeta and 13 Jbeta primers. The data were produced by immunoSEQ multiplex PCR, yet TCRdb's version contains in-frame clones alone and is incomplete. The table shows 100,000 to 150,000 clones, with more than 75% occurring only once. The rearrangement links TRBV29-1 to TRBJ1-4; D unclear. This TCR was sampled from a woman aged 55-70 years in good health and CMV-seropositive. Sequencing was performed on PBMCs. The chain's CDR3 is CSFSGTTNEKLFF. The CDR3 DNA reads as TGCAGCTTCTCCGGGACAACTAATGAAAAACTGTTTTTT.